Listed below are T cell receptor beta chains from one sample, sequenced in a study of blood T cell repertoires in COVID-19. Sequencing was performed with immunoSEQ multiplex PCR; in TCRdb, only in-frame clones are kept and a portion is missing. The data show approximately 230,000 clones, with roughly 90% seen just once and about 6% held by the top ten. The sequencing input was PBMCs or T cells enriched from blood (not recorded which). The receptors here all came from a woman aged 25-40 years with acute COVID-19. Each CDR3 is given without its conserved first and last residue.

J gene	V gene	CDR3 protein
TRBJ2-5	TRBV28	ASSLHAGTGKETQY
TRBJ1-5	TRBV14	ASSQEGQDQPQH
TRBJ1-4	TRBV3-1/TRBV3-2	ASSQRSETRSEKLF
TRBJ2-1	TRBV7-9	ASSLIGHLQGDEQF
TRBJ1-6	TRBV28	ASREQGSGTSNSPLH
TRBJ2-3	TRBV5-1	ASSLSQGTDTQY
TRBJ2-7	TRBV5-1	ASRNGTSDSYEQY
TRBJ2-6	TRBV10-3	ATRLGVAGGSGANVLT
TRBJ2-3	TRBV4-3	ASSQMGLSTDTQY
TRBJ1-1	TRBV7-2	ASSHYRGRDTEAF
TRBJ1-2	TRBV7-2	ASSLPGSNYGYT
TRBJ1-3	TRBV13	ASSLGRETLSGNTIY
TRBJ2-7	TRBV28	ASSSNGVPYEQY
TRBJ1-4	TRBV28	ASSSNRWGEKLF
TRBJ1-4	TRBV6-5	ASSLRTGLNEKLF
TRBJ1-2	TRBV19	ASSRDRGNYGYT
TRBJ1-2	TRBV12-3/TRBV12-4	ASSLGGGEGYT
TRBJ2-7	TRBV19	ASSISGQPGYEQY
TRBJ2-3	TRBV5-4	ASRGQGADTQY
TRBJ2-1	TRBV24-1	ATMGQDRENNEQF
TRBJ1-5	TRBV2	ASSPRRDRDQPQH
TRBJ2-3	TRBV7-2	ASSLGGLAATDTQY
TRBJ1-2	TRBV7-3	ASSRQGEGGYT
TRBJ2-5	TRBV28	ASSSLAGGPETQY
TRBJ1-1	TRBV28	ASSEVRTEAF
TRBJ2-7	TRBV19	ASSIGGQGSYEQY
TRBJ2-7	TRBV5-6	ASSPGSRDRTKGYEQY
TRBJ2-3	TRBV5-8	ASSSNWGTSTDTQY
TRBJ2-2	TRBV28	ASTTGTGELF
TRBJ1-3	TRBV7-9	ASSLGRLVTSLGNTIY
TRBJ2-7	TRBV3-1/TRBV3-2	ASSPPEGLPIY
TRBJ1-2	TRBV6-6	ASGQTGGDGYT
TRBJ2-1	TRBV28	ASSSPRNEQF
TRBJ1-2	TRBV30	AWSVVGADGYT
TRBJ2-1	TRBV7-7	ASTRLAGVGGEQF
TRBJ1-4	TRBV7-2	ASTYGQGGFEKLF
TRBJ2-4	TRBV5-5	ASSLYGRADLVAKNIQY
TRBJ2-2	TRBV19	ASSISPQYTGELF
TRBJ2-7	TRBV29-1	SGGDSSYEQY
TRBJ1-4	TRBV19	ASSIGGPAEKLF
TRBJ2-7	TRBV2	ASSLGQGRYEQY
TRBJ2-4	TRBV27	ASSLRAPGENIQY
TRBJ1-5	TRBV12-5	ASGFRPPGQDLWGNQPQH
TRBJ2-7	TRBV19	ASSIAGGESYEQY
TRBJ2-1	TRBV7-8	ASSPRDRENSEQF
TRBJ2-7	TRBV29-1	SVEVGGIEQY
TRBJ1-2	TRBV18	ASSPTDGDYGYT